These 10 T cell receptor beta chains originate from one sample sequenced in a study of beta chain features in type 1 diabetes. All of the isolated RNA was reverse transcribed, so expressed TCRB transcripts were sequenced. The repertoire was sequenced with immunoSEQ multiplex PCR; TCRdb's copy has only in-frame clones and lacks some. The table lists 200,000 to 250,000 clones, approximately 10% of them singletons. The specimen sequenced was central memory CD4+ T cells from blood. The receptors were sampled from a man younger than 30 in good health.

At least ten counts were recorded for this clone. CDR3 amino acids: CASSLALLAGSNDNEQFF. Written as DNA, the CDR3 is TGTGCCAGCAGCTTAGCGCTGCTAGCGGGAAGTAACGACAATGAGCAGTTCTTC. The chain links TRBV7-2 to TRBJ2-1, with 9 bases aligning to TRBD2. Losses at the gene ends were 0 bases for V and 5 bases for J; bases not matched to a gene: 11. This CDR3 region has 18 residues. The germline gives CDR1 SGHTA, CDR2 FQGNSA.

The V gene is TRBV6-6, the J gene TRBJ2-5, with a weak D call TRBD1 (7 bases). The assigned J gene may be wrong: the sequence end matches TRBJ2-7 better. The CDR3 is 15 amino acids. The germline V gene encodes CDR1 MNHNY and CDR2 SVGAGI (reference sequence). CDR3 nucleotide sequence: TGTGCCAGCAGTTACCCGGGACAGCGGGCGAACGAGCAGTACTTC. Its protein product is CASSYPGQRANEQYF.

This clone was seen ten or more times. The chain couples TRBV30 to TRBJ1-1; a weak D match, TRBD1 (5 bases). This CDR3 contains 14 residues. Trimming took off 2 bases at V and 0 bases at J, with 10 bases between the two ends. Germline V CDR1 and CDR2: GTSNPN, SVGIG (reference sequence). CDR3 nucleotides: TGTGCCTGGAGTTCCGGGACCGTGAACACTGAAGCTTTCTTT. It yields the protein CAWSSGTVNTEAFF. Supplemented by reference TRBV30 and TRBJ1-1, the full variable domain reads SQTIHQWPATLVQPVGSPLSLECTVEGTSNPNLYWYRQAAGRGLQLLFYSVGIGQISSEVPQNLSASRPQDRQFILSSKKLLLSDSGFYLCAWSSGTVNTEAFFGQGTRLTVV.

This clone was counted many times. The rearrangement links TRBV5-1 to TRBJ2-7; 8 bases fit TRBD2. The V gene's germline CDR1 is SGHRS and CDR2 YFSETQ. V lost 0 bases, J lost 5 bases, and 10 bases stayed unmatched. The CDR3 runs 16 residues. CDR3 residues: CASSLATKAGVHEQYF. The CDR3 nucleotides are TGCGCCAGCAGCTTGGCCACTAAAGCGGGAGTCCACGAGCAGTACTTC.

This clone has more than one count but fewer than ten. The rearrangement joins TRBV9 to TRBJ1-1; D not resolved. The CDR3 covers 16 residues. The V end lost 0 bases, the J end lost 0 bases, and 12 bases lay between the germline ends. CDR1 SGDLS and CDR2 YYNGEE come from the germline V gene. CDR3 loop: CASSVGGRELNTEAFF. The DNA for the CDR3 is TGTGCCAGCAGCGTAGGGGGTAGGGAGTTGAACACTGAAGCTTTCTTT.

This clone occurred a few times. The V and J genes are TRBV6-1 and TRBJ2-7; no reliable D call. Germline CDR1 MNHNS, CDR2 SASEGT. CDR3 length: 12 amino acids. The V gene lost 2 bases and the J gene lost 4 bases, with 6 bases spanning the gap. Here the CDR3 reads CASSEQVYEQYF. Written as DNA, the CDR3 is TGTGCCAGCAGTGAACAGGTGTACGAGCAGTACTTC.

This clone was seen more than once but under ten times. The gene calls are TRBV7-3 and TRBJ2-5; tentative D call: TRBD2 (5 bases). The DNA end favors TRBJ2-7, so the J call may be wrong. Germline V lookup: CDR1 SGHTA, CDR2 FQGTGA. The CDR3 has 13 residues. CDR3 protein: CASSLRAGYEQYF. For the CDR3, the DNA is TGTGCCAGCAGCTTAAGGGCGGGCTACGAGCAGTACTTC.

This clone turned up a few times. This sequence joins TRBV11-2 and TRBJ2-2; D might be TRBD2 (5 bases). CDR3 length equals 17 residues. The germline gives CDR1 SGHAT, CDR2 FQNNGV. V was pared by 1 base and J by 4 bases, with 16 bases between. The CDR3 DNA is TGTGCCAGCAGCTTAGTCTGGAGTAGCGAGATCACCGGGGAGCTGTTTTTT. It codes for CASSLVWSSEITGELFF.

This clone was detected many times. V and J are TRBV6-1 and TRBJ1-1, with TRBD1 identical over 7 bases. Trimming removed 5 bases from V and 4 bases from J; junction bases left unmatched: 10. The CDR3 is 15 amino acids. Germline V gene lookup returns CDR1 MNHNS and CDR2 SASEGT. The CDR3 spells CASSNRDSKPTEAFF. In nucleotides, the CDR3 is TGTGCCAGCAGTAACCGGGACAGCAAACCCACTGAAGCTTTCTTT.

J is TRBJ1-5 and V is TRBV30; D is possibly TRBD1 (6 bases). V was clipped by 0 bases and J by 4 bases, with 13 bases between them. CDR1 is GTSNPN and CDR2 is SVGIG in the germline V gene (reference sequence). CDR3 length: 15 residues. The CDR3: CAWSVRSGTNQPQHF. CDR3 DNA sequence: TGTGCCTGGAGTGTACGTTCGGGGACAAATCAGCCCCAGCATTTT.